The 8 T cell receptor beta chains below were found in one sample sequenced in a study of Tregs in tolerant kidney transplant recipients. Their recognized antigens are unknown. The table came from immunoSEQ multiplex PCR; TCRdb's copy has only in-frame clones and leaves some out. The sample holds about 44,000 clones, 95% to 96% seen once. Sample: Tregs from blood cultured with allogeneic cells. The receptors shown here come from a human donor in good health.

The CDR3 DNA reads TGCGCCAGCAGCCAGGCCCGGGACAGAATCACAGATACGCAGTATTTT. Translated, it gives CASSQARDRITDTQYF. The rearrangement joins TRBV5-1 to TRBJ2-3; 7 bases fit TRBD1. CDR1 and CDR2 (germline): SGHRS, YFSETQ. The CDR3 length is 16 residues. V was pared by 4 bases and J by 2 bases, with 10 bases of the junction left unmatched.

Written as DNA, the CDR3 is TGTGCCATCAGTGTTGGTTCGGCTAGTCGCACAGATACGCAGTATTTT. Translated: CAISVGSASRTDTQYF. This chain joins TRBV10-3 and TRBJ2-3, with no clear D. CDR1 is ENHRY, CDR2 SYGVKD, per germline. Trimming stripped 4 bases from V and 1 base from J, with 15 bases between. The CDR3 has 16 residues.

This clone appeared once. V usage is TRBV11-2 and J usage is TRBJ2-5, with 7 bases matching TRBD2. The CDR3 is made up of 18 amino acids. CDR1 SGHAT and CDR2 FQNNGV come from the germline V gene. With 5 bases clipped from V and 5 bases from J, the junction kept 20 bases outside the gene matches. The DNA for the CDR3 is TGTGCCAGCAGCGACGTACGGGGTGGGGGAGGGCCCCGGGAGACCCAGTACTTC. Translating it yields CASSDVRGGGGPRETQYF.

This chain uses TRBV5-1 with TRBJ2-5; tentative D call: TRBD1 (5 bases). CDR1 and CDR2 (germline): SGHRS, YFSETQ. Trimming cost V 4 bases and J 2 bases, with 15 bases left between them. The CDR3 spans 15 residues. CDR3 amino acids: CASSQVQGDQETQYF. Written as DNA, the CDR3 is TGCGCCAGCAGCCAGGTGCAGGGTGATCAAGAGACCCAGTACTTC. The full variable domain, with the rest looked up from reference TRBV5-1 and TRBJ2-5, is KAGVTQTPRYLIKTRGQQVTLSCSPISGHRSVSWYQQTPGQGLQFLFEYFSETQRNKGNFPGRFSGRQFSNSRSEMNVSTLELGDSALYLCASSQVQGDQETQYFGPGTRLLVL.

The V and J genes are TRBV5-1 and TRBJ1-1, with TRBD1 matching over 8 bases. This CDR3 comprises 15 residues. Germline-derived CDR1 and CDR2 are SGHRS and YFSETQ. J was trimmed by 1 base and V by 2 bases; bases with no gene match: 4. CDR3 protein: CASSFRTGSNTEAFF. DNA of the CDR3: TGCGCCAGCAGCTTCCGGACAGGGTCGAACACTGAAGCTTTCTTT.

The gene calls are TRBV5-1 and TRBJ1-2; D unclear. This CDR3 is 13 amino acids long. The germline V gene has CDR1 SGHRS and CDR2 YFSETQ. V dropped 4 bases and J dropped 7 bases, with 14 bases sitting between them. The CDR3 DNA reads as TGCGCCAGCAGCGACGACGCGAAGGGTGGCTACACCTTC. Encoded protein: CASSDDAKGGYTF.

This CDR3 reads CASSYSRRGTEAFF. The CDR3 DNA follows: TGTGCCAGCAGTTACTCGAGGCGCGGCACTGAAGCTTTCTTT. The chain carries TRBV6-6 and TRBJ1-1, with no clear D. The CDR3 covers 14 residues. The V end was cut by 0 bases, the J end by 4 bases, with 9 bases between. Germline V gene lookup returns CDR1 MNHNY and CDR2 SVGAGI (reference sequence).

The rearrangement uses TRBV2 and TRBJ2-3; D gene uncertain. CDR3 length: 14 amino acids. V dropped 3 bases and J dropped 0 bases, with 7 bases sitting between them. Germline CDR1 is SNHLY and CDR2 is FYNNEI. The CDR3 DNA sequence: TGTGCCAGCAGTGATAAGACTAGCACAGATACGCAGTATTTT. Protein: CASSDKTSTDTQYF.